This T cell receptor (beta chain) stems from a study of regulatory T cells in long-lasting Graves disease. This clonotype was picked up many times. As for time point: newly diagnosed GD, antithyroid drugs for less than 3 months. There was RNA extracted from PBMCs, and the TCR library was made from it. Construction of TCR beta libraries relied on iRepertoire HTBI primers and on Arm-PCR targeting CDR3 regions. TCRdb independently ran MiXCR on the multiplex PCR reads; one entry per CDR3 protein. The table records 410,000 or so distinct CDR3 sequences, about 16% of them present only once. These sequences were also reported in another study, on T cells in Graves' hyperthyroidism and ophthalmopathy. That paper states: First-round RT-PCR targeting the TCR CDR3 was performed with the HTBI primer set.

Source: peripheral blood mononuclear cells (PBMCs), taken at new diagnosis, from a patient treated with antithyroid drugs. The receptor was isolated from a woman under 40 with Graves disease.

DNA for the CDR3: TGTGCCAGCAGTGACTCACTAGATTCCGGGGAGCTGTTTTTT. Translated, it gives CASSDSLDSGELFF. This sequence joins TRBV6-4 and TRBJ2-2, with D perhaps matching TRBD2 (5 bases). CDR1 is MRHNA, CDR2 SNTAGT, per germline. V lost 0 bases to trimming and J lost 6 bases, with 8 bases between them. The CDR3 runs 14 residues.